The subject of this entry is one T cell receptor beta chain. Its specificity is unknown. This record comes from a study of T cells after yellow fever vaccination. Study findings and constraints: Overall, a small share of clonotypes was seen in both CD4 and CD8 compartments.

The V and J ends lost 3 bases and 4 bases respectively, with 13 bases between them. CDR3 size: 15 residues. Germline CDR1 reads SGHNT; CDR2 reads YYREEE (reference sequence). TCRdb used MiXCR to reprocess the 5' RACE reads, holding one entry per CDR3 protein. The sample gives 500,000 to 550,000 distinct CDR3 sequences, less than 25% of which show up once; about 15% is in the top ten. Sequencing was performed on PBMCs, taken roughly 23 days after the first yellow fever vaccination. The chain uses TRBV5-4 and TRBJ1-4; D not resolved. The receptor's source is a man aged 18 to 29 who received the YFV17D yellow fever vaccine. For the CDR3, the DNA is TGTGCCAGCAGCTCCGGACGGAGGGTTAATGAAAAACTGTTTTTT. Its protein product is CASSSGRRVNEKLFF.